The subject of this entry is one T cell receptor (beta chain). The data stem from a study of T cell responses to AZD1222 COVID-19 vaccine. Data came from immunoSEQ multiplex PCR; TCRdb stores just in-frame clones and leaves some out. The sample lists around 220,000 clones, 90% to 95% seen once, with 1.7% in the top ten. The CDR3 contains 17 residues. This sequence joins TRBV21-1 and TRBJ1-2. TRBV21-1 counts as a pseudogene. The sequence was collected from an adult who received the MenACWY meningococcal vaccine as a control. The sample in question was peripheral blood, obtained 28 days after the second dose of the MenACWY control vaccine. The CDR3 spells CASSRGGLRAVNYGYTF. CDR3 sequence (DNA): TGTGCCAGCAGTAGAGGGGGGCTCAGGGCGGTGAACTATGGCTACACCTTC.